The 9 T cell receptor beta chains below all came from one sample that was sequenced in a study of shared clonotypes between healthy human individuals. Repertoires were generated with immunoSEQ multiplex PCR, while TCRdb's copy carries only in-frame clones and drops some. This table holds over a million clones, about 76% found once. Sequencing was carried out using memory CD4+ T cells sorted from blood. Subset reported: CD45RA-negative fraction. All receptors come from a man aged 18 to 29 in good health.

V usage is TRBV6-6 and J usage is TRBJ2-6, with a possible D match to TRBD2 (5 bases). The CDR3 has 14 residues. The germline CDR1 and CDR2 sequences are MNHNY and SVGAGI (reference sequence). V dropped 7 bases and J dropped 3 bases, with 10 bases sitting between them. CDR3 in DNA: TGTGCCAGCACTCAACGGGGTGGGGCCAACGTCCTGACTTTC. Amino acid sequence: CASTQRGGANVLTF.

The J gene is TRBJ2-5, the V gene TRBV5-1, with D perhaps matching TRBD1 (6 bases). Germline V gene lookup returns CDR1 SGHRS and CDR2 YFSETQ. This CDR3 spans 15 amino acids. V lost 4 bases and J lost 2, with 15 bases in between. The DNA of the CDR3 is TGCGCCAGCAGCCCGGAGACAGGTCTTCAAGAGACCCAGTACTTC. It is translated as CASSPETGLQETQYF.

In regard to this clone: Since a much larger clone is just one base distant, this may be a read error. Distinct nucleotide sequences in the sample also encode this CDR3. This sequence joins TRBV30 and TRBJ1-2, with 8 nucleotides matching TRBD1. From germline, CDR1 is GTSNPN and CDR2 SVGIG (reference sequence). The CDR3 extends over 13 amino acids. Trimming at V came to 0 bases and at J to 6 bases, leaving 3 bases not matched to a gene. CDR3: CAWSVHRGDGYTF. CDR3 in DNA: TGTGCCTGGAGTGTACACAGGGGGGATGGCTACACCTTC.

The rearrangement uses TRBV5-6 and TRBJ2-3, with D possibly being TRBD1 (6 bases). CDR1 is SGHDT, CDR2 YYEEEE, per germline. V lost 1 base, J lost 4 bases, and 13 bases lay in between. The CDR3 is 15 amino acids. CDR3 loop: CASSLKLSGADTQYF. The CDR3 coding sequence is TGTGCCAGCAGCTTGAAACTATCAGGGGCAGATACGCAGTATTTT.

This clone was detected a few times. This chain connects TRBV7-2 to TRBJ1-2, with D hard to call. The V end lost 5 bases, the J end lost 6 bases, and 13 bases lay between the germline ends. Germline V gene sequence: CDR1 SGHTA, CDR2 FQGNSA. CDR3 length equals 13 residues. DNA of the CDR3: TGTGCCAGCAGCGGATATAAGCAGAATGGCTACACCTTC. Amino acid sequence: CASSGYKQNGYTF.

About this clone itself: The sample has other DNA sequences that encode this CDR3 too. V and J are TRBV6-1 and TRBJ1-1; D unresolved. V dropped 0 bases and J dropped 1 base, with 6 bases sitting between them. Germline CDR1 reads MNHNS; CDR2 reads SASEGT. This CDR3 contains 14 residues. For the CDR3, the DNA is TGTGCCAGCAGTGAAGCCAACAAGAACACTGAAGCTTTCTTT. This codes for CASSEANKNTEAFF.

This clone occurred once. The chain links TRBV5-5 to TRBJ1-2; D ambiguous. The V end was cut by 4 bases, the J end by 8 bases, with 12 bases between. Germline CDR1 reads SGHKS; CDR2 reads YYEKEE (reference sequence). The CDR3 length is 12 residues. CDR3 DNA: TGTGCCAGCAGCAAACTATTGTGGGGCTACACCTTC. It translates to CASSKLLWGYTF. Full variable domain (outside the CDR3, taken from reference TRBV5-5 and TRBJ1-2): DAGVTQSPTHLIKTRGQQVTLRCSPISGHKSVSWYQQVLGQGPQFIFQYYEKEERGRGNFPDRFSARQFPNYSSELNVNALLLGDSALYLCASSKLLWGYTFGSGTRLTVV.

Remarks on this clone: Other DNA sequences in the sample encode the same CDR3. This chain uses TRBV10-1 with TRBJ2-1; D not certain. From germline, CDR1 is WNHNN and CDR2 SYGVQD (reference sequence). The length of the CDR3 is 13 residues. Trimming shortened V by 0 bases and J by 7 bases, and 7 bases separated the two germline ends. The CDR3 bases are TGCGCCAGCAGTGAGTCTTCTAGGAATGAGCAGTTCTTC. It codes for CASSESSRNEQFF.

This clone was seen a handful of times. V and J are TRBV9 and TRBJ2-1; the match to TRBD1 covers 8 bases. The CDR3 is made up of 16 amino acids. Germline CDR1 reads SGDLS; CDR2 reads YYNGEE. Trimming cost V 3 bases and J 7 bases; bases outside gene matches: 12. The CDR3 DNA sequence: TGTGCCAGCAGCGCGCAACTGGACAGGGTTGGTAATGAGCAGTTCTTC. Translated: CASSAQLDRVGNEQFF.